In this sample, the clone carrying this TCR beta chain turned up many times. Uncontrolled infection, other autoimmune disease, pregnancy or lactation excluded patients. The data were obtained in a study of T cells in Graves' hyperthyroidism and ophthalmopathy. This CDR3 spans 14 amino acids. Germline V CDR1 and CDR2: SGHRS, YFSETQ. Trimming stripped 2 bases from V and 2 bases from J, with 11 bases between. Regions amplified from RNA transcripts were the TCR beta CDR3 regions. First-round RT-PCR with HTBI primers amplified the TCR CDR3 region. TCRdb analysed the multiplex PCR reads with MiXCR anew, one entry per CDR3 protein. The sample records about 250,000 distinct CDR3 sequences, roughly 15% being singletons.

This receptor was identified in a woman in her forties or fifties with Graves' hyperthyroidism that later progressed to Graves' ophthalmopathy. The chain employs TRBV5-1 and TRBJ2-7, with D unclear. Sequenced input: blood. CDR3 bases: TGCGCCAGCAGCTTCATGTGGCAGACCTACGAGCAGTACTTC. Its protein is CASSFMWQTYEQYF.